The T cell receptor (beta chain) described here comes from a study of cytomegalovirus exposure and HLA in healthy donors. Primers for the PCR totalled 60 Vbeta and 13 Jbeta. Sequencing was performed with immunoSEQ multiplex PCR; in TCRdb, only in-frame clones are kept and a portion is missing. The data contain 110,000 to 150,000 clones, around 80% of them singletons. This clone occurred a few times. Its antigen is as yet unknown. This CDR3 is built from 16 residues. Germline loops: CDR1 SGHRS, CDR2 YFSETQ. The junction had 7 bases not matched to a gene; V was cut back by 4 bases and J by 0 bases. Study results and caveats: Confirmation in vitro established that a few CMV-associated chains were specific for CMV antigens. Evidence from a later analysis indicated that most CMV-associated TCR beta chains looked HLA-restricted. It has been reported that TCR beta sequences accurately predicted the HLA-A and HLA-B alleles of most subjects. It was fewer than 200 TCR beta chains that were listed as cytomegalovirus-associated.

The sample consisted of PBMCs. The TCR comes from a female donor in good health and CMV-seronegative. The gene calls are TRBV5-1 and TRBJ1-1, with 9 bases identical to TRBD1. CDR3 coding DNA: TGCGCCAGCAGCCTCACCGGGACAGGGATGAACACTGAAGCTTTCTTT. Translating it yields CASSLTGTGMNTEAFF.